This T cell receptor (beta chain) comes out of a study of blood T cell repertoires in COVID-19. For the study at large: Material from acute and convalescent COVID-19 was sourced from the United States, Italy and Spain. In each case, the material was cDNA or gDNA derived from T cells, B-cell-depleted T cells, or PBMCs.

How the authors handled the data: Reference gene primer amplification yielded estimated nucleated cell counts. TCRdb's table, derived via immunoSEQ multiplex PCR, lists solely in-frame clones and lacks some. The V and J calls and clone size are taken from that table; D and trimming were inferred from the DNA. Among about 200,000 clones listed, roughly 89% were seen once. Trimming shortened V by 4 bases and J by 7 bases, and 17 bases separated the two germline ends. Germline CDR1 PRHDT, CDR2 FYEKMQ (reference sequence). CDR3 size: 14 residues. This TCR was recovered from a man aged 30-40 years who had recovered from COVID-19. The sequencing sample was made of peripheral blood. The chain uses TRBV13 and TRBJ2-7, with D possibly being TRBD1 (5 bases). The CDR3 nucleotides read TGTGCCAGCAGCTCGGACACTTTCTCCCTTGAGCAGTACTTC. It translates to CASSSDTFSLEQYF.